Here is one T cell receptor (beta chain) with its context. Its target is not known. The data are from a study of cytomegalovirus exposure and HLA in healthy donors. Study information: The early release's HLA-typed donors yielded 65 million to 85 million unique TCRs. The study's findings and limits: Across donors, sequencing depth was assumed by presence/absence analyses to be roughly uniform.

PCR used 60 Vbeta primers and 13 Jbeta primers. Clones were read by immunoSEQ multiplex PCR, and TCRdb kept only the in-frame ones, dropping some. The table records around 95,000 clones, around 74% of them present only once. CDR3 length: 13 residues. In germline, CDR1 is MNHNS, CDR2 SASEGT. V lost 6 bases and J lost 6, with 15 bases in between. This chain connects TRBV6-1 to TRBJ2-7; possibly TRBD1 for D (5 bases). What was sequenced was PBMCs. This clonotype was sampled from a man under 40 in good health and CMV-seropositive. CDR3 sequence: CASSAQGLGEQYF. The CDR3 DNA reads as TGTGCCAGCAGCGCCCAGGGTTTGGGCGAGCAGTACTTC.